This T cell receptor (beta chain) was observed in a study of blood T cell repertoires in COVID-19. The wider study: Acute and convalescent COVID-19 specimens originated in the United States, Italy and Spain. T cells, B-cell-depleted T cells, or PBMCs supplied cDNA or gDNA.

In the study's own analysis: Nucleated cell counts were estimated from reference gene primer amplification. TCRdb keeps only in-frame clones here, not all; method: immunoSEQ multiplex PCR. The DNA was the basis for D and trimming; V, J and clone size are from that table. The table shows 300,000 to 400,000 clones, with around nine tenths occurring only once. V gave up 3 bases and J gave up 3 bases, with 8 bases separating them. Looked up from germline, CDR1 is LNHNV and CDR2 is YYDKDF (reference sequence). The CDR3 runs 13 residues. The source material was peripheral blood. This chain connects TRBV15 to TRBJ2-5; D gene ambiguous. The origin of this receptor is a woman between 18 and 29 years old who had recovered from COVID-19. The CDR3: CATSSRFKETQYF. CDR3 DNA: TGTGCCACCAGCAGTCGGTTCAAAGAGACCCAGTACTTC. Using reference TRBV15 and TRBJ2-5 for the parts outside the CDR3, the full variable domain is DAMVIQNPRYQVTQFGKPVTLSCSQTLNHNVMYWYQQKSSQAPKLLFHYYDKDFNNEADTPDNFQSRRPNTSFCFLDIRSPGLGDTAMYLCATSSRFKETQYFGPGTRLLVL.